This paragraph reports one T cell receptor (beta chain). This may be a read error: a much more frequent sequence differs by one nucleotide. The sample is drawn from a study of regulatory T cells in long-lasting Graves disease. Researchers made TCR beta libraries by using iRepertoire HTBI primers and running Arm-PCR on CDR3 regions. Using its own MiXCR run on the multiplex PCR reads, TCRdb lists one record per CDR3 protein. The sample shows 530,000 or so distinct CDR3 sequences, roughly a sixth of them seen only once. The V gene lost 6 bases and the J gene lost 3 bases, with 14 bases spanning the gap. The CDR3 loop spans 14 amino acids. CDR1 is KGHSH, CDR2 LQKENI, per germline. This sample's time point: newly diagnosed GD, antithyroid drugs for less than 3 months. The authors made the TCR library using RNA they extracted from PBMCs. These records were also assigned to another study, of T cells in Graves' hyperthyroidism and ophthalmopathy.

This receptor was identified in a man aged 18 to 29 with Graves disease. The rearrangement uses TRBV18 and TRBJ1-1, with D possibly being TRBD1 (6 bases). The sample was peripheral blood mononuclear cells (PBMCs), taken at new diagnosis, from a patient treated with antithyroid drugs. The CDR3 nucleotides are TGTGCCAGCTCTCCCACGACAGGAGACACTGAAGCTTTCTTT. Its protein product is CASSPTTGDTEAFF.